Below are 30 T cell receptor beta chains sequenced from a single sample in a study of CXCR3-negative and CXCR3-positive naive CD8 T cells. Researchers prepared the TRB cDNA libraries using 5' RACE with UMI labels. TCRdb reanalyzed the 5' RACE reads and collapses them to one entry per CDR3 protein, without DNA. This listing includes over 70,000 distinct CDR3 sequences. The sample was naive CXCR3- CD8+ T cells from blood. Subset here: CD45RO-CCR7+CD27+CD95- naive CD8+ T cells lacking CXCR3 (TNR3-). These receptors all come from a human donor in good health. Some clones in this sample may be carry-over from other donors' samples.

The V gene is TRBV27, the J gene TRBJ2-7; the TCRdb call, TRBD1, lacks DNA for checking. The CDR3 length is 14 residues. CDR1 and CDR2 (germline): MNHEY, SMNVEV (reference sequence). CDR3 sequence reads: CASSLMARGYEQYF.

The rearrangement links TRBV4-3 to TRBJ1-3. The germline CDR1 and CDR2 sequences are LGHNA and YSLEER. This CDR3 has 15 amino acids. This CDR3 reads CASSQTQVGGNTIYF.

The rearrangement links TRBV11-3 to TRBJ1-1; the D call of TRBD1 rests on TCRdb alone, since no DNA is present to check it. This CDR3 comprises 14 residues. Germline V lookup: CDR1 SGHNT, CDR2 YENEEA. The CDR3 here is CASSSGTGDTEAFF.

V usage is TRBV6-6 and J usage is TRBJ2-1. Germline V CDR1 and CDR2: MNHNY, SVGAGI (reference sequence). CDR3 length: 15 amino acids. CDR3 region: CASSSTQGSYNEQFF.

The chain couples TRBV12-3 or TRBV12-4 to TRBJ2-7; the TCRdb call, TRBD1, lacks DNA for checking. CDR3 length equals 15 residues. The CDR3 spells CASSLRQGSGYEQYF.

The V and J genes are TRBV19 and TRBJ2-5. Germline CDR1 and CDR2: LNHDA and SQIVND (reference sequence). The CDR3 runs to 13 residues. The CDR3 is CASSADIEETQYF.

The chain employs TRBV5-4 and TRBJ2-5; the TCRdb D gene call, TRBD1, has no DNA to confirm it. In germline, CDR1 is SGHNT, CDR2 YYREEE (reference sequence). The CDR3 contains 12 residues. The CDR3 sequence: CASNDRGETQYF.

The V gene is TRBV27, the J gene TRBJ1-2; TCRdb's D call of TRBD1 is untestable without DNA. The germline V gene encodes CDR1 MNHEY and CDR2 SMNVEV (reference sequence). This CDR3 has 14 residues. The CDR3 sequence is CASSLRFGGYGYTF.

The chain carries TRBV21-1 and TRBJ2-4; the TRBD1 assignment by TCRdb is unverifiable without DNA. TRBV21-1 is marked as a pseudogene. CDR3 length equals 14 residues. The CDR3: CASSKSLDRDIQYF.

The genes are TRBV29-1 and TRBJ1-2. From germline, CDR1 is SQVTM and CDR2 ANQGSEA. CDR3 size: 11 residues. This CDR3 reads CSVGGANGYTF.

The chain links TRBV7-3 to TRBJ2-1; lacking DNA, the TRBD2 call made by TCRdb goes unchecked. The CDR3 has 16 residues. Germline assignment: CDR1 SGHTA and CDR2 FQGTGA. The CDR3 loop is CASSLEASGGYNEQFF.

This rearrangement joins TRBV27 to TRBJ2-7; TCRdb outputs TRBD2, but without DNA this stays unchecked. CDR3 length: 16 residues. Germline CDR1 MNHEY, CDR2 SMNVEV (reference sequence). CDR3: CASSLSSPALGYEQYF.

This sequence joins TRBV30 and TRBJ2-1; the TRBD2 assignment by TCRdb is unverifiable without DNA. The CDR3 has 13 residues. Germline loops: CDR1 GTSNPN, CDR2 SVGIG (reference sequence). The CDR3 reads CAWSSGSWNEQFF.

The CDR3 is CASSPGGAGSYEQYF. The chain employs TRBV7-9 and TRBJ2-7; TCRdb proposes TRBD1, but this gene call is untestable without DNA. The CDR3 sequence is 15 residues long. Germline CDR1 and CDR2: SEHNR and FQNEAQ (reference sequence).

This chain links TRBV7-3 with TRBJ2-1; the TRBD1 assignment by TCRdb is unverifiable without DNA. The CDR3 covers 16 residues. Per the germline V gene, CDR1 is SGHTA and CDR2 is FQGTGA. CDR3 in amino acids: CASSSPESGLYNEQFF.

The V and J genes are TRBV21-1 and TRBJ2-5; the D call from TCRdb, TRBD2, cannot be confirmed without DNA. TRBV21-1 is recorded as a pseudogene. CDR3 size: 17 residues. This CDR3 is CASSKGTGTSGVETQYF.

The chain carries TRBV7-2 and TRBJ2-7; TCRdb calls TRBD2, which cannot be checked without DNA. From germline, CDR1 is SGHTA and CDR2 FQGNSA. CDR3 length equals 16 residues. The CDR3: CASSLDDLAGAGEQYF.

The chain joins TRBV13 to TRBJ2-7; TCRdb's D call of TRBD1 is untestable without DNA. CDR3 length: 15 residues. CDR1 is PRHDT and CDR2 is FYEKMQ in the germline V gene (reference sequence). The CDR3 loop reads CASTLRDRSSYEQYF.

This chain uses TRBV11-1 with TRBJ2-1. There are 13 residues in the CDR3. Germline CDR1 is SGHAT and CDR2 is FQDESV (reference sequence). The chain's CDR3 is CASSPNPNNEQFF.

V gene TRBV5-1 combines with J gene TRBJ2-1. This CDR3 has 12 amino acids. CDR1 is SGHRS, CDR2 YFSETQ, per germline. The chain's CDR3 is CASSLALPEQFF.

The chain couples TRBV7-9 to TRBJ1-2. The CDR3 has 15 amino acids. Germline V gives CDR1 SEHNR, CDR2 FQNEAQ (reference sequence). CDR3 sequence reads: CASSLAQRRNYGYTF.

The rearrangement links TRBV20-1 to TRBJ2-7; there is no DNA to check the TCRdb D call of TRBD1. Germline lookup yields CDR1 DFQATT and CDR2 SNEGSKA (reference sequence). This CDR3 is 13 amino acids long. The CDR3 sequence is CSAPTGVRYEQYF.

V is TRBV7-9 and J is TRBJ1-5; absent DNA, TCRdb's TRBD1 call cannot be checked. Germline assignment: CDR1 SEHNR and CDR2 FQNEAQ (reference sequence). The CDR3 runs 19 residues. The CDR3 loop reads CASSSWTGEDGYSNQPQHF.

The V call is TRBV6-5, the J call TRBJ1-1; TCRdb calls TRBD1, which cannot be checked without DNA. The CDR3 length is 13 residues. In germline, CDR1 is MNHEY, CDR2 SVGAGI. CDR3 protein: CASHDSLNTEAFF.

The rearrangement uses TRBV20-1 and TRBJ2-5; the D gene TCRdb calls, TRBD2, cannot be checked with no DNA. Per germline, CDR1 DFQATT and CDR2 SNEGSKA (reference sequence). The CDR3 spans 14 residues. CDR3 residues: CSAEKKTSSETQYF.

This chain uses TRBV6-5 with TRBJ2-1; absent DNA, TCRdb's TRBD1 call cannot be checked. Germline CDR1 is MNHEY and CDR2 is SVGAGI. This CDR3 has 11 amino acids. CDR3 loop: CASSYPGQEFF.

This chain joins TRBV20-1 and TRBJ2-7; TCRdb calls TRBD1, which cannot be checked without DNA. CDR3 length: 12 residues. CDR1 is DFQATT and CDR2 is SNEGSKA in the germline V gene (reference sequence). The CDR3: CSARTGVREQYF.

V usage is TRBV7-9 and J usage is TRBJ1-1; the D gene TCRdb calls, TRBD1, cannot be checked with no DNA. In germline, CDR1 is SEHNR, CDR2 FQNEAQ (reference sequence). CDR3 length: 13 residues. The CDR3 sequence is CASSPDPGFEAFF.

The V and J genes are TRBV20-1 and TRBJ2-7; TCRdb names TRBD1, which stays unverified in the absence of DNA. CDR3 length: 14 amino acids. Germline CDR1 is DFQATT and CDR2 is SNEGSKA (reference sequence). The CDR3 spells CSARQRGSDYEQYF.

The V and J genes are TRBV7-2 and TRBJ2-1; TCRdb's D call of TRBD2 is untestable without DNA. The CDR3 contains 17 residues. Germline CDR1 and CDR2: SGHTA and FQGNSA. CDR3 amino acids: CASSPQTPGLAGVEQFF.